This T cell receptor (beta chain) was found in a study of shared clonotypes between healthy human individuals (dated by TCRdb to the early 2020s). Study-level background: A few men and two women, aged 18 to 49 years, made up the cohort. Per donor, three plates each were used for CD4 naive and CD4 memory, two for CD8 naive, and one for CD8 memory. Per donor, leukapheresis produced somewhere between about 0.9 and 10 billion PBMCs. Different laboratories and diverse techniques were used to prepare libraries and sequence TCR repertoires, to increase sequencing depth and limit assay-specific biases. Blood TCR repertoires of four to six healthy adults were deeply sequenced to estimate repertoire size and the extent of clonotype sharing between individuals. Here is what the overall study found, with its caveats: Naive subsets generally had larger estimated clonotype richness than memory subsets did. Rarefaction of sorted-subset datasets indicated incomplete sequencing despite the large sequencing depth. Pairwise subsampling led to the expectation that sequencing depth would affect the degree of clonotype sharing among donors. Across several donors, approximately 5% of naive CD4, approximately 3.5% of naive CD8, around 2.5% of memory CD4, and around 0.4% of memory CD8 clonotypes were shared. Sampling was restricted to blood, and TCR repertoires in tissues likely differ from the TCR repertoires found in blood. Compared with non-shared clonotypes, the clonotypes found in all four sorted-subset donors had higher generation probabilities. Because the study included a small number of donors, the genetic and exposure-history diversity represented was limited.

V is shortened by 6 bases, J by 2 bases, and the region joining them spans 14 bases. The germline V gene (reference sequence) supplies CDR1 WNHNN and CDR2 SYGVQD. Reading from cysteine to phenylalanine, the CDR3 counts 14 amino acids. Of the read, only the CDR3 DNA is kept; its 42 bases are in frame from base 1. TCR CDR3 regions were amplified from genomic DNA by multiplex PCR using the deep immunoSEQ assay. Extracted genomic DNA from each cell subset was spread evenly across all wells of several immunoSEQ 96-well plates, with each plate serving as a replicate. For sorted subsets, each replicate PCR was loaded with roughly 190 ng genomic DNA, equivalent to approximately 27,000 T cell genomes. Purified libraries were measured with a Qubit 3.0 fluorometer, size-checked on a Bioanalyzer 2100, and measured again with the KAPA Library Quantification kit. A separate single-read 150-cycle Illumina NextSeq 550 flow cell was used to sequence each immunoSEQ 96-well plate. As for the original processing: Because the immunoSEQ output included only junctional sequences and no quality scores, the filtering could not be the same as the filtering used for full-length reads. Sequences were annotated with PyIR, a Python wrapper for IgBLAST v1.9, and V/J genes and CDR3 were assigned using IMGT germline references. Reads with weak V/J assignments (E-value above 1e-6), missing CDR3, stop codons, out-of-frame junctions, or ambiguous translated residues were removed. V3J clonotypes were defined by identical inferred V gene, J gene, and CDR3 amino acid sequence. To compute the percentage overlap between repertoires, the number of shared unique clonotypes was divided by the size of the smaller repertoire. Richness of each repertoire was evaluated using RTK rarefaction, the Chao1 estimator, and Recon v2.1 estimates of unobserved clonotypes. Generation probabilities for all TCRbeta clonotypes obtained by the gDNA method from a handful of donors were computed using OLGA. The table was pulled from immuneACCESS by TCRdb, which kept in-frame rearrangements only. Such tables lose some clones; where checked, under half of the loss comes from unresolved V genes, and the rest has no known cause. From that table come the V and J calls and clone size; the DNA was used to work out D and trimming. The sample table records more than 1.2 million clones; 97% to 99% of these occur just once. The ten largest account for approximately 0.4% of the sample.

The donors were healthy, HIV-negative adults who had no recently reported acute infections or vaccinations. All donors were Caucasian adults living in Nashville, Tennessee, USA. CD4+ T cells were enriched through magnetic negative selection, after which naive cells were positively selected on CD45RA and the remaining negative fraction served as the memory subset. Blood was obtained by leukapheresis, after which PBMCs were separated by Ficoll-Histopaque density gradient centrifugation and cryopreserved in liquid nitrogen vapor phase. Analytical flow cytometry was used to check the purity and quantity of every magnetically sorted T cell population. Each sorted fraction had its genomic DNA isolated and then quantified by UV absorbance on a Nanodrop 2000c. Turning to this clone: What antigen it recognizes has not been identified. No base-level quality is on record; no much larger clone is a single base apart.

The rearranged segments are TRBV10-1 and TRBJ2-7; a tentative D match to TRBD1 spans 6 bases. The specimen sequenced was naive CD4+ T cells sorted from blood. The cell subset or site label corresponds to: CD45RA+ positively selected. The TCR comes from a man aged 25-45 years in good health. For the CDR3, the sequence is CASRPGHKAYEQYF. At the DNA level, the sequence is TGCGCCAGCAGACCGGGACACAAAGCCTACGAGCAGTACTTC.